This T cell receptor beta chain is from a study of neurological immune-mediated disorders (dated by TCRdb to 2018 to 2020). About the investigation overall: The study compared peripheral blood TCR-beta repertoires of HTLV-I-associated myelopathy (HAM/TSP) patients, multiple sclerosis patients and healthy controls using UMI-based sequencing. The 90 to 120 TCR-beta libraries covered PBMC samples along with longitudinal samples, technical triplicates, and paired sorted CD4+ and CD8+ T-cell subsets. The cohort included 60 to 75 subjects: some 14 with HAM/TSP, some 34 with multiple sclerosis, and around 20 healthy controls.

In its sample, this clonotype was seen many times. Its antigen is currently not known. Base quality data are lacking; no much larger clone is found one base away. To synthesize cDNA, template-switch 5'RACE was performed with a primer carrying a 10-nucleotide random unique molecular identifier so that each TCR transcript was tagged. Over 160 million TCR-beta sequences, covering 15-18 subjects, were produced in each sequencing run. The RNeasy kit was used for extraction of total RNA. TCR-beta VDJ regions were amplified with primers for the TCR constant region and the 5'RACE anchor, using the KAPA Real-time Library Amplification kit. A first PCR added sample indexes and Illumina adaptors, and a second PCR then raised library yield. After purification with Ampure beads, the TCR product of roughly 650 bp was size-selected on a 2% E-gel SizeSelection system. Before pooling, libraries had their quality checked on a Bioanalyzer, their concentration measured with Qubit, and their quantity determined with the Kapa Library Quantification kit. An Illumina HiSeq 2500 was used to sequence the libraries paired-end at 2 x 150 bp. To increase sequence diversity, about 25-30% phiX was spiked into each library pool. The authors' analysis ran thus. The quality-filtered reads were processed with the UMI-based MiGEC pipeline, whose error correction step removed more than 80% of the raw TCR sequences. VDJ genes were aligned to IMGT germline references, and clonotypes were defined by unique CDR3 amino acid sequence plus V-J genes. Clonal expansion, Shannon diversity and CDR3 relatedness were evaluated with VDJtools (CalcPairwiseDistances, ClusterSamples), while phylogenetic trees were built in CLCbio workbench. Expanded clones were defined as having at least 8 unique UMIs, based on coefficient-of-variation modelling across technical triplicates. Using fastp at Q25 and MiXCR, TCRdb reprocessed the public reads and kept productive beta chains. Every CDR3 protein is listed once, alongside the most common genes and DNA of its rows. The V and J calls were determined by TCRdb, not by the authors. The sample contains roughly 50,000 distinct CDR3 sequences, roughly 26% of them found a single time. The ten largest make up 20% to 30% of the sample.

Here is what the overall study found, with its caveats: No identical CDR3 amino acid sequences were shared among expanded clones across subjects, suggesting private TCR-beta repertoires in all groups. TCR clonal expansion was highest in HAM/TSP patients and lowest in MS patients, with MS patients falling below even healthy controls.

The healthy controls were volunteers from blood banks in Maryland, USA. For the unsorted PBMC libraries, 2 million PBMCs were stored in RNAlater at -80 degrees C until RNA extraction and were used to generate the libraries. PBMCs were separated from peripheral blood using Ficoll-Hypaque density gradient centrifugation and then cryopreserved in liquid nitrogen. The receptor comes from a woman aged 65 to 85 in good health. Sequences were obtained from PBMCs.

This receptor has the CDR3 CASSAQTGGGEKLFF. Here is the DNA: TGTGCCAGTAGCGCCCAGACAGGGGGTGGGGAAAAACTGTTTTTT. The chain is encoded by TRBV27 joined to TRBJ1-4; 9 central nucleotides agree with TRBD1. The cysteine opens and the phenylalanine closes a CDR3 of 15 amino acids. Only the CDR3 part of the read is kept: 45 bases, read in frame from the first base. As encoded in the germline V gene (reference sequence), CDR1 is MNHEY while CDR2 is SMNVEV. The germline V end is reduced by 9 bases and the J end by 8 bases; junction bases left unmatched: 13.